The 22 T cell receptor beta chains given below trace back to one sample, sequenced in a study of T cell changes during pregnancy in multiple sclerosis (dated by TCRdb to between 2017 and 2020). Library preparation used the immunoSEQ multiplex PCR assay. TCRdb re-hosts the immuneACCESS table, in-frame sequences only. Its copies lack some clones; in the studies checked, an unresolved V gene accounts for under half of them, and the cause for the rest is not known. This sample holds 70,000 to 75,000 clones; 70% to 90% were observed only once. The ten largest clones take up less than 4% of the sample. The sample here was peripheral blood, taken before pregnancy. Every receptor here comes from a female donor with multiple sclerosis, enrolled in a pregnancy study.

The chain has TRBV5-6 and TRBJ1-2; 9 bases are shared with TRBD1. Losses at the gene ends were 5 bases for V and 7 bases for J; bases not matched to a gene: 6. Germline V CDR1 and CDR2: SGHDT, YYEEEE. The CDR3 runs to 13 residues. The CDR3 here is CASSLGTGFGYTF. The CDR3 DNA sequence: TGTGCCAGCAGTCTAGGGACAGGGTTTGGCTACACCTTC.

The rearrangement uses TRBV7-6 and TRBJ2-1; 8 bases are a match to TRBD2. Germline V CDR1 and CDR2: SGHVS, FNYEAQ. The CDR3 is 15 amino acids. The V gene end was trimmed by 3 bases and the J gene end by 9 bases; junction bases not matched to a gene: 10. The DNA for the CDR3 is TGTGCCAGCAGCTTCGGTAATAGCGGGATGGGTGAGCAGTTCTTC. This gives the protein CASSFGNSGMGEQFF.

The rearrangement links TRBV2 to TRBJ2-1, with D possibly matching TRBD2 (6 bases). Germline CDR1 reads SNHLY; CDR2 reads FYNNEI. The ends were cut back, 4 bases at V and 6 bases at J, with 10 bases in the middle. The CDR3 extends over 13 amino acids. The CDR3 coding sequence is TGTGCCAGCAGTGGGGACTTTCGCAATGAGCAGTTCTTC. The encoded protein is CASSGDFRNEQFF.

The chain joins TRBV15 to TRBJ1-1; D perhaps matches TRBD1 (6 bases). Trimming left V 5 bases short and J 1 base short, with 11 bases between. The CDR3 has 14 amino acids. Per germline, CDR1 LNHNV and CDR2 YYDKDF (reference sequence). The CDR3 spells CATSLGGRNTEAFF. In DNA form, the CDR3 reads TGTGCCACCAGCTTAGGGGGTAGGAACACTGAAGCTTTCTTT.

The J gene is TRBJ2-3, the V gene TRBV7-4, with TRBD2 identical over 11 bases. CDR3 size: 19 residues. The J segment lost 0 bases and the V segment lost 3 bases, leaving 11 bases of the junction unmatched. From germline, CDR1 is SGHVT and CDR2 SQSDAQ. The CDR3, as DNA: TGTGCCAGCAGCTTGCAAGGACTAGCGGGTTTGGAAAGCACAGATACGCAGTATTTT. Protein sequence: CASSLQGLAGLESTDTQYF.

J is TRBJ1-3 and V is TRBV30; TRBD1 is a possible D gene (6 bases). Germline lookup yields CDR1 GTSNPN and CDR2 SVGIG (reference sequence). The CDR3 runs to 13 residues. V gave up 5 bases and J gave up 0 bases, with 8 bases separating them. For the CDR3, the DNA is TGTGCCTGGGAACAGGGCTCTGGAAACACCATATATTTT. This gives the protein CAWEQGSGNTIYF.

The V gene is TRBV5-1, the J gene TRBJ2-7; a weak D match, TRBD1 (6 bases). Trimming cost V 3 bases and J 0 bases, with 13 bases left between them. Germline V CDR1 and CDR2: SGHRS, YFSETQ. The CDR3 sequence is 15 residues long. This chain's CDR3 is CASSSGVAYSYEQYF. The CDR3 DNA reads as TGCGCCAGCAGCTCAGGGGTAGCTTACTCCTACGAGCAGTACTTC.

This clone was found once. The chain recombines TRBV27 with TRBJ1-5; TRBD1 matches 8 bases. V dropped 8 bases and J dropped 6; count of bases not matched to a gene: 12. The germline V gene has CDR1 MNHEY and CDR2 SMNVEV (reference sequence). This CDR3 comprises 15 residues. CDR3 bases: TGTGCCAGCGGATGGACAGGGAGGACTGTTCAGCCCCAGCATTTT. Translating gives CASGWTGRTVQPQHF.

V and J are TRBV18 and TRBJ2-7, with no clear D. Trimming removed 5 bases from V and 6 bases from J, with 8 bases in between. CDR1 is KGHSH, CDR2 LQKENI, per germline. The CDR3 covers 11 residues. CDR3 DNA: TGTGCCAGCTCAGCGGCGCGCGAGCAGTACTTC. Translated: CASSAAREQYF.

The gene calls are TRBV27 and TRBJ2-7; unclear D gene. Germline loops: CDR1 MNHEY, CDR2 SMNVEV (reference sequence). The CDR3 contains 14 residues. V lost 5 bases and J lost 7, with 18 bases in between. Here the CDR3 DNA reads TGTGCCAGCAGTCTCCTGGCCGCTCGTGGTGAGCAGTACTTC. This encodes CASSLLAARGEQYF.

The chain carries TRBV7-9 and TRBJ2-5, with a tentative D call TRBD1 (6 bases). CDR1 and CDR2 from the germline V gene are SEHNR and FQNEAQ (reference sequence). The germline V and J ends were trimmed by 3 bases and 5 bases, with 10 bases remaining between them. This CDR3 is built from 13 residues. The CDR3 loop reads CASSLKGDETQYF. DNA of the CDR3: TGTGCCAGCAGCTTGAAGGGGGACGAGACCCAGTACTTC.

The rearrangement uses TRBV5-6 and TRBJ2-7, with a possible D match to TRBD1 (6 bases). The CDR3 has 14 amino acids. The ends were cut back, 2 bases at V and 7 bases at J, with 16 bases in the middle. Per the germline V gene, CDR1 is SGHDT and CDR2 is YYEEEE. The CDR3 loop is CASSFRTAGVEQYF. The CDR3 bases are TGTGCCAGCAGCTTTAGGACAGCTGGCGTGGAGCAGTACTTC.

J is TRBJ1-5 and V is TRBV15, with 7 bases matching TRBD1. The trim removed 4 bases at V and 5 bases at J, leaving 8 bases unmatched. This CDR3 spans 15 amino acids. CDR1 and CDR2 from the germline V gene are LNHNV and YYDKDF (reference sequence). CDR3 nucleotide sequence: TGTGCCACCAGCATCGACAGGGATGGATATCAGCCCCAGCATTTT. Its protein product is CATSIDRDGYQPQHF.

A single count supports this clone. V gene TRBV2 combines with J gene TRBJ2-2; D perhaps matches TRBD2 (6 bases). V lost 6 bases and J lost 1, with 9 bases in between. Germline loops: CDR1 SNHLY, CDR2 FYNNEI. The CDR3 runs 14 residues. The CDR3 reads CASSQEGNTGELFF. The CDR3 DNA reads as TGTGCCAGCAGCCAGGAGGGGAACACCGGGGAGCTGTTTTTT.

This chain connects TRBV19 to TRBJ1-1; D uncertain. The CDR3 consists of 14 residues. CDR1 is LNHDA and CDR2 is SQIVND in the germline V gene (reference sequence). V shed 7 bases and J shed 5 bases, with 17 bases lying between them. In nucleotides, the CDR3 is TGTGCCAGTAAAAAAAGGATCCCGGGGACTGAAGCTTTCTTT. Protein: CASKKRIPGTEAFF. Complete variable domain (other parts from reference TRBV19 and TRBJ1-1): DGGITQSPKYLFRKEGQNVTLSCEQNLNHDAMYWYRQDPGQGLRLIYYSQIVNDFQKGDIAEGYSVSREKKESFPLTVTSAQKNPTAFYLCASKKRIPGTEAFFGQGTRLTVV.

V and J are TRBV30 and TRBJ1-5; D ambiguous. The V and J ends lost 2 bases and 0 bases respectively, with 5 bases between them. Germline V lookup: CDR1 GTSNPN, CDR2 SVGIG (reference sequence). The length of the CDR3 is 13 residues. CDR3 protein: CAWSPNSNQPQHF. The DNA for the CDR3 is TGTGCCTGGAGTCCCAATAGCAATCAGCCCCAGCATTTT.

This clone has a handful of counts. This chain joins TRBV6-1 and TRBJ1-1; the match to TRBD1 covers 7 bases. The V gene's germline CDR1 is MNHNS and CDR2 SASEGT. The V and J ends lost 6 bases and 4 bases, in that order; junction bases with no gene match: 8. The CDR3 is 14 residues long. CDR3 residues: CASRRGAGGTEAFF. The CDR3 DNA follows: TGTGCCAGCAGACGCGGGGCAGGGGGCACTGAAGCTTTCTTT.

This clone was seen once. The chain has TRBV19 and TRBJ2-2, with D possibly being TRBD1 (6 bases). Trimming removed 4 bases from V and 6 bases from J, with 9 bases in between. This CDR3 spans 13 amino acids. Germline CDR1 and CDR2: LNHDA and SQIVND (reference sequence). The CDR3 DNA follows: TGTGCCAGTAGTAGGCAGGGGTCCGGGGAGCTGTTTTTT. Residues: CASSRQGSGELFF.

This clone has just a few counts. This chain links TRBV10-3 with TRBJ2-1; TRBD1 matches at 11 bases. Germline V gives CDR1 ENHRY, CDR2 SYGVKD. Losses at the gene ends were 5 bases for V and 7 bases for J; bases not matched to a gene: 13. This CDR3 is 17 amino acids long. CDR3: CAISFSRDRGVGNEQFF. CDR3 nucleotides: TGTGCCATCAGTTTCTCGAGGGACAGGGGGGTTGGGAATGAGCAGTTCTTC.

The chain is built from TRBV5-4 and TRBJ1-1; 7 bases agree with TRBD1. CDR1 is SGHNT and CDR2 is YYREEE in the germline V gene (reference sequence). Trimming took 4 bases from V and 1 from J; bases not matched to a gene: 13. CDR3 length: 17 amino acids. CDR3 sequence: CASSIEFRGQWNTEAFF. The CDR3 bases are TGTGCCAGCAGCATAGAATTTCGGGGACAGTGGAACACTGAAGCTTTCTTT.

This chain's CDR3 is CASSAIVAPQDEQYF. DNA of the CDR3: TGTGCCAGTAGTGCCATCGTGGCACCTCAGGACGAGCAGTACTTC. The chain recombines TRBV19 with TRBJ2-7; D is undetermined. The germline V gene has CDR1 LNHDA and CDR2 SQIVND (reference sequence). Trimming cost V 5 bases and J 5 bases, with 19 bases left between them. The CDR3 contains 15 residues.

This chain connects TRBV30 to TRBJ1-1, with 8 bases fitting TRBD1. There are 15 residues in the CDR3. Trimming cost V 5 bases and J 10 bases; bases outside gene matches: 18. Germline V gene lookup returns CDR1 GTSNPN and CDR2 SVGIG (reference sequence). CDR3 in amino acids: CAWVPLRQGAFVAFF. CDR3 nucleotides: TGTGCCTGGGTTCCCCTCCGGCAGGGGGCATTCGTAGCTTTCTTT.